This T cell receptor (beta chain) was captured by sequencing in a study of early T cells in non-severe SARS-CoV-2 infection. A few counts support this clonotype. Individual cDNA molecules received unique molecular identifiers during library preparation. One entry per CDR3 protein results from TCRdb running MiXCR on the 5' RACE reads. Of 35,000 to 45,000 distinct CDR3 sequences listed, about 6% were seen once; the top ten hold roughly 8.2%. CDR3 length equals 15 residues. This chain joins TRBV1 and TRBJ2-2; the tabulated D call, TRBD1, remains unverified against the DNA. TRBV1 is a pseudogene. The sample here was whole blood, taken at baseline. This receptor was obtained from an adult who was a healthcare worker with PCR-confirmed SARS-CoV-2 infection or an uninfected control (not recorded which). For the CDR3, the DNA is TGCACCAGCAGCCAAGCGGGGGACCCCGGGGGGGAGCTGTTTTTT. Its translation is CTSSQAGDPGGELFF.